This TCR beta chain was retrieved from a study of blood T cell repertoires in COVID-19. The table came from immunoSEQ multiplex PCR; TCRdb's copy has only in-frame clones and leaves some out. Of about 310,000 clones listed, around 85% are singletons. The sequencing input was PBMCs or T cells enriched from blood (not recorded which). The source of this sequence is a woman in her 30s who had been exposed to COVID-19.

The CDR3 sequence is CASSQGSNSPLHF. CDR3 DNA: TGTGCCAGCAGCCAAGGGAGTAATTCACCCCTCCACTTT. The chain has TRBV9 and TRBJ1-6; D unresolved. This CDR3 comprises 13 residues. V was pared by 4 bases and J by 6 bases, with 8 bases between. The germline gives CDR1 SGDLS, CDR2 YYNGEE.